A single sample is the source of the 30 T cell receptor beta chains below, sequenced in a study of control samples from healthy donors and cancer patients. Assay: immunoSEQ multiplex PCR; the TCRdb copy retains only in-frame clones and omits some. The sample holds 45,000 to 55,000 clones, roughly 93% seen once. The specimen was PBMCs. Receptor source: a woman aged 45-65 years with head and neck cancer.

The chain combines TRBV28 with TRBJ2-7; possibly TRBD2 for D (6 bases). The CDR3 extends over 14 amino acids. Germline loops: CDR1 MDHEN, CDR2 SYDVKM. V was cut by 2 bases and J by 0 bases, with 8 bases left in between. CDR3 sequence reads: CASSLRRDSYEQYF. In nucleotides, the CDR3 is TGTGCCAGCAGTTTAAGGCGGGACTCCTACGAGCAGTACTTC. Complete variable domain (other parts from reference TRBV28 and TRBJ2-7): DVKVTQSSRYLVKRTGEKVFLECVQDMDHENMFWYRQDPGLGLRLIYFSYDVKMKEKGDIPEGYSVSREKKERFSLILESASTNQTSMYLCASSLRRDSYEQYFGPGTRLTVT.

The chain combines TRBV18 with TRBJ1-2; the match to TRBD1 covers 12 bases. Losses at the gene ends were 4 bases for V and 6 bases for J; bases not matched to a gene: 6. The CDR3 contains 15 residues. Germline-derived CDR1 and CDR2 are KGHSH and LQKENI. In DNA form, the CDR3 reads TGTGCCAGCTCACGATCGGGACAGGGGGCGGATGGCTACACCTTC. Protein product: CASSRSGQGADGYTF. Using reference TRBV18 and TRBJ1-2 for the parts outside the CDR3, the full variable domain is NAGVMQNPRHLVRRRGQEARLRCSPMKGHSHVYWYRQLPEEGLKFMVYLQKENIIDESGMPKERFSAEFPKEGPSILRIQQVVRGDSAAYFCASSRSGQGADGYTFGSGTRLTVV.

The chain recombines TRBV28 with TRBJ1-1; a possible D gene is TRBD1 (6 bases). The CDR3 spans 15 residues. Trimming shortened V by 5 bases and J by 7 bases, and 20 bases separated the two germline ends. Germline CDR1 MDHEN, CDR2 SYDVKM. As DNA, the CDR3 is TGTGCCAGCAGTCTCCCGCGGACAGACAAAAATGAAGCTTTCTTT. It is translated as CASSLPRTDKNEAFF.

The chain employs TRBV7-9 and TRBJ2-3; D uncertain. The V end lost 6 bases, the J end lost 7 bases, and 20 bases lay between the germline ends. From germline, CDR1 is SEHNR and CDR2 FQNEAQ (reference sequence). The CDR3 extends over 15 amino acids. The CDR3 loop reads CASSSTQLKLNTQYF. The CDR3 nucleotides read TGTGCCAGCAGTTCGACTCAGCTAAAATTAAATACGCAGTATTTT.

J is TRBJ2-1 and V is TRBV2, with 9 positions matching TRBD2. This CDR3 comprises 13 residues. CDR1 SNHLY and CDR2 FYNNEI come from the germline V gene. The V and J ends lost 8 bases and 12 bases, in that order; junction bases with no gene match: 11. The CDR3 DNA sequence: TGTGCCAGCTTCGAGTTTAGCGGGGGTGTGCAGTTCTTC. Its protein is CASFEFSGGVQFF.

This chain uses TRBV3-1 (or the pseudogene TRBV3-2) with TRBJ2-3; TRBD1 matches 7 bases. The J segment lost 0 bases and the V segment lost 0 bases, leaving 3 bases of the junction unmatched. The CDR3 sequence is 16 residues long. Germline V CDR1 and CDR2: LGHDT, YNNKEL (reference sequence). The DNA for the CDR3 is TGTGCCAGCAGCCAAGAAACAGGGGAAAGCACAGATACGCAGTATTTT. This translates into CASSQETGESTDTQYF.

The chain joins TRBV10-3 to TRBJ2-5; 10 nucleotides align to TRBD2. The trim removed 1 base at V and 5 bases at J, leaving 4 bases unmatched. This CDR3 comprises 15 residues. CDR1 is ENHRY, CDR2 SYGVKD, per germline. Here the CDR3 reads CAISEWLAGAETQYF. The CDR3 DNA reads TGTGCCATCAGTGAGTGGCTAGCGGGAGCCGAGACCCAGTACTTC.

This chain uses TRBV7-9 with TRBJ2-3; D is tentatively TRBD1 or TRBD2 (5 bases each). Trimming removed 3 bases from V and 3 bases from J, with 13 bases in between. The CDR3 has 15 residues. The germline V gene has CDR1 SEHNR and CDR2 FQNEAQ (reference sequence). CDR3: CASSFEGRATDTQYF. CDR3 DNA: TGTGCCAGCAGCTTCGAGGGGCGGGCGACAGATACGCAGTATTTT.

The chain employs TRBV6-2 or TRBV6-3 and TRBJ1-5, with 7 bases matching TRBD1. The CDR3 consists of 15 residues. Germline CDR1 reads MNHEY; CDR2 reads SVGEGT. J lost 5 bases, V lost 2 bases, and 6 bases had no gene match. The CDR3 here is CASSYDPGQYQPQHF. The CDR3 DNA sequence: TGTGCCAGCAGTTACGACCCGGGACAGTATCAGCCCCAGCATTTT.

The CDR3 nucleotides read TGTGCCAGCAGCCAAGACCCGGGACAGGGGAAGAAACAGCAGTACTTC. It is translated as CASSQDPGQGKKQQYF. The chain carries TRBV4-2 and TRBJ2-7, with TRBD1 identical over 10 bases. There are 16 residues in the CDR3. Germline V lookup: CDR1 LGHNA, CDR2 YNFKEQ. V lost 0 bases, J lost 8 bases, and 10 bases stayed unmatched.

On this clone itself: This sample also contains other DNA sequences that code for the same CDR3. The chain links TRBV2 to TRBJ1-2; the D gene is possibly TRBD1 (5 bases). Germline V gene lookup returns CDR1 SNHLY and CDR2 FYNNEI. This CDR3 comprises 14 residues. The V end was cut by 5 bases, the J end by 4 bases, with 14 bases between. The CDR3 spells CASSPKQGPYGYTF. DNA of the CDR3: TGTGCCAGCAGTCCTAAGCAGGGTCCCTATGGCTACACCTTC. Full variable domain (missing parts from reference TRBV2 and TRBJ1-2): EPEVTQTPSHQVTQMGQEVILRCVPISNHLYFYWYRQILGQKVEFLVSFYNNEISEKSEIFDDQFSVERPDGSNFTLKIRSTKLEDSAMYFCASSPKQGPYGYTFGSGTRLTVV.

For the CDR3, the DNA is TGTGCCAGCAGGGCGGAGACCCAGTACTTC. Its translation: CASRAETQYF. This chain uses TRBV25-1 with TRBJ2-5; D not certain. The CDR3 extends over 10 amino acids. Between the trimmed V and J ends, which lost 6 bases and 5 bases, there was a span of 4 bases. The germline CDR1 and CDR2 sequences are MGHDK and SYGVNS.

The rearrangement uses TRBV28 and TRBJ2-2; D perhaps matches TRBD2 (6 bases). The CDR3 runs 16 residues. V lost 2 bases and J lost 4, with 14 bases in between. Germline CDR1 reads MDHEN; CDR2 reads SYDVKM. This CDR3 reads CASSLISSVSTGELFF. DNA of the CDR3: TGTGCCAGCAGTTTAATCTCTAGCGTCAGCACCGGGGAGCTGTTTTTT.

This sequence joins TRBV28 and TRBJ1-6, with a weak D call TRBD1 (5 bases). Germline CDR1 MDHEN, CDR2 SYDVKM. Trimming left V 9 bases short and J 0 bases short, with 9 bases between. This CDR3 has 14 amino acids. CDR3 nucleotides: TGTGCCAGTGCAGGGAGCTCCTATAATTCACCCCTCCACTTT. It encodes CASAGSSYNSPLHF.

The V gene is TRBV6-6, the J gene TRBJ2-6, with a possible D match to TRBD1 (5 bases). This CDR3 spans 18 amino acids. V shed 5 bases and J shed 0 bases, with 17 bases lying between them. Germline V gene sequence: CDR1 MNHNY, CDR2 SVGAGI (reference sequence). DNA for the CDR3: TGTGCCAGCAGTCCGGCAGGGCCGTCTTACTCTGGGGCCAACGTCCTGACTTTC. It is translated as CASSPAGPSYSGANVLTF.

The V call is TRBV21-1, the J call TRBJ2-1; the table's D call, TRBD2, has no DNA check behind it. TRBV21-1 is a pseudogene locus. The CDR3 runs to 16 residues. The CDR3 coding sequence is TGTGCCAGCACCAATCACTCGGGAGGGACCTACAATGAGCAGTTCTTC. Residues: CASTNHSGGTYNEQFF.

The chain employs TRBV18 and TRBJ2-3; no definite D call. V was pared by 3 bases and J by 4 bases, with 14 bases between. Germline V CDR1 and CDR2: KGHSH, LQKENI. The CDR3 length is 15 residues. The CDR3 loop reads CASSPSLGTADTQYF. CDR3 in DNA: TGTGCCAGCTCACCGAGCCTAGGAACAGCAGATACGCAGTATTTT.

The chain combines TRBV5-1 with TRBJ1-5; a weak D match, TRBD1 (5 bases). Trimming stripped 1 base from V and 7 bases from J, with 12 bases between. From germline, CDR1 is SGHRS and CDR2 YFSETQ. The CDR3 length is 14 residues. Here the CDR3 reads CASSLWGEEQPQHF. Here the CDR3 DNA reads TGCGCCAGCAGCTTGTGGGGGGAGGAACAGCCCCAGCATTTT. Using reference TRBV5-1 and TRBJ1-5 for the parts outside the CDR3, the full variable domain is KAGVTQTPRYLIKTRGQQVTLSCSPISGHRSVSWYQQTPGQGLQFLFEYFSETQRNKGNFPGRFSGRQFSNSRSEMNVSTLELGDSALYLCASSLWGEEQPQHFGDGTRLSIL.

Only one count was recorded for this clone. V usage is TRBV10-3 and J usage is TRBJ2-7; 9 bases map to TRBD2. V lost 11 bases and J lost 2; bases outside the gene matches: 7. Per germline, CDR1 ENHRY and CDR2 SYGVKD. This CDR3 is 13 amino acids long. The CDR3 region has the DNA TGTGCCGCATTAGCGGGAGCGACCTACGAGCAGTACTTC. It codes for CAALAGATYEQYF.

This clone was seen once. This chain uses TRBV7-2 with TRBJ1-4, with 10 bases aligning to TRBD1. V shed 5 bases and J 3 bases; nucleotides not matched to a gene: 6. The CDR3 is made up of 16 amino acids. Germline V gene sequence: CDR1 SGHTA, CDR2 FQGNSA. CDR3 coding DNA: TGTGCCAGCAGCAGGGGGACAGGGGTGTCTAATGAAAAACTGTTTTTT. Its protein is CASSRGTGVSNEKLFF.

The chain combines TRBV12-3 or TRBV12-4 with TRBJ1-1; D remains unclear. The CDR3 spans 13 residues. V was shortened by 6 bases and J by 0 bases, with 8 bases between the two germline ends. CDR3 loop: CASRDGMNTEAFF. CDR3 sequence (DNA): TGTGCCAGCAGAGACGGCATGAACACTGAAGCTTTCTTT.

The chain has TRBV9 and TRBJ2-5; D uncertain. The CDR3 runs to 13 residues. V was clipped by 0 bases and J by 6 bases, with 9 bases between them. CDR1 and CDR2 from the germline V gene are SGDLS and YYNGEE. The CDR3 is CASSVAFAQTQYF. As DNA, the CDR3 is TGTGCCAGCAGCGTAGCTTTCGCTCAGACCCAGTACTTC. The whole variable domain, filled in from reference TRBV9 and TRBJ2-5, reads DSGVTQTPKHLITATGQRVTLRCSPRSGDLSVYWYQQSLDQGLQFLIQYYNGEERAKGNILERFSAQQFPDLHSELNLSSLELGDSALYFCASSVAFAQTQYFGPGTRLLVL.

CDR3 bases: TGTGCCAGCAGCTTGGAGGTCTTCACAGATACGCAGTATTTT. It encodes CASSLEVFTDTQYF. The J gene is TRBJ2-3, the V gene TRBV5-6; D remains unclear. CDR3 length equals 14 residues. From germline, CDR1 is SGHDT and CDR2 YYEEEE. The V end was cut by 0 bases, the J end by 2 bases, with 7 bases between.

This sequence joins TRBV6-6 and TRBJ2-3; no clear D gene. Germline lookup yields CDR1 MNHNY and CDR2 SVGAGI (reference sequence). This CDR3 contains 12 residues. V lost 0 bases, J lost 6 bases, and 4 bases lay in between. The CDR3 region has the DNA TGTGCCAGCAGTTACTCTTGGGATACGCAGTATTTT. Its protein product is CASSYSWDTQYF.

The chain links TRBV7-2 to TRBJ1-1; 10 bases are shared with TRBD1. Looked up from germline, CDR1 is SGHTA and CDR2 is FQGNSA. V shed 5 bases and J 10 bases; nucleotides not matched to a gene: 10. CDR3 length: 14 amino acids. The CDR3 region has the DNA TGTGCCAGCAGCCCCGTCGGGACAGGGGTTGGAGCTTTCTTT. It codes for CASSPVGTGVGAFF.

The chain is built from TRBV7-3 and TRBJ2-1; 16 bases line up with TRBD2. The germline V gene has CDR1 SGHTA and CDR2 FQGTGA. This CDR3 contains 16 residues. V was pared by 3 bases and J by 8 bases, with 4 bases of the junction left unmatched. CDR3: CASSLGLAGGTDEQFF. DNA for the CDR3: TGTGCCAGCAGCTTGGGACTAGCGGGAGGGACGGATGAGCAGTTCTTC.

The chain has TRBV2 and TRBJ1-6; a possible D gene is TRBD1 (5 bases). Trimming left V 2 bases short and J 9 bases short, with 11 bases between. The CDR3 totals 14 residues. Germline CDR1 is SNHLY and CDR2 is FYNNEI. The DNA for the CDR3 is TGTGCCAGCAGTGAAAGTGTTAGGGGTTCACCCCTCCACTTT. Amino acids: CASSESVRGSPLHF.

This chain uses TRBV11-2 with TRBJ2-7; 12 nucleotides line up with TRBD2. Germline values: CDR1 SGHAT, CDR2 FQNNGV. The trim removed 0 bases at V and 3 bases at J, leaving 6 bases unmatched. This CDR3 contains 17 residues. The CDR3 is CASSLDALAGGNYEQYF. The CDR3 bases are TGTGCCAGCAGCTTAGACGCCCTAGCGGGAGGGAACTACGAGCAGTACTTC.

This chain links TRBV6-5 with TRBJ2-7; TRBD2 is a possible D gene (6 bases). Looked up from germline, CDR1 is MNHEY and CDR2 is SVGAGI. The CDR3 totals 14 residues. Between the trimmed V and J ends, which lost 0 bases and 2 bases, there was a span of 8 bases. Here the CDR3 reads CASSYSGGPYEQYF. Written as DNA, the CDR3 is TGTGCCAGCAGTTACTCGGGGGGACCCTACGAGCAGTACTTC.

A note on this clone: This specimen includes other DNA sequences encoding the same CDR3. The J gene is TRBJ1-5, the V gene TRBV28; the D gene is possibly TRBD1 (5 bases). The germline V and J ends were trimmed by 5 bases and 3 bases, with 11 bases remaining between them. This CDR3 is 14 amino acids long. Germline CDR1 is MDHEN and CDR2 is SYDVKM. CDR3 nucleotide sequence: TGTGCCAGCAGTCCCGACAGAGACAATCAGCCCCAGCATTTT. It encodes CASSPDRDNQPQHF.